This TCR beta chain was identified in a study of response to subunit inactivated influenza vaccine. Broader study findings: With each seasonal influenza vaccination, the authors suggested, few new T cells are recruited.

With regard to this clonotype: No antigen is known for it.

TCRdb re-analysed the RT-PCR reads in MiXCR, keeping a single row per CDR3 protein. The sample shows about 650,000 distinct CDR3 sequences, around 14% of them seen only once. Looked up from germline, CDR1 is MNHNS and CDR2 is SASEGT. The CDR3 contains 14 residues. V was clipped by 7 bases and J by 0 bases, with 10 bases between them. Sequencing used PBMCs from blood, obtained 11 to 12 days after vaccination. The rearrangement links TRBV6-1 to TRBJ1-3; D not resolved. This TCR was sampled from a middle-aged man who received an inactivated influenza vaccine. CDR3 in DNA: TGTGCCAGCACCCGACACTCCTCTGGAAACACCATATATTTT. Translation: CASTRHSSGNTIYF.